This T cell receptor beta chain is drawn from a study of preoperative IRX-2 immunotherapy in early breast cancer. The germline V gene encodes CDR1 MNHNS and CDR2 SASEGT. The V gene lost 8 bases and the J gene lost 8 bases, with 22 bases spanning the gap. CDR3 length equals 15 residues. This table comes from immunoSEQ multiplex PCR, and its TCRdb copy is limited to in-frame clones, with some not included. The sample carries under 45,000 clones, approximately 95% recorded once. Treatment denoted: preoperative locoregional IRX-2 cytokine immunotherapy. This phase Ib study tested locoregional IRX-2 cytokine immunotherapy given before surgery.

V and J are TRBV6-1 and TRBJ2-1; weak D call: TRBD2 (5 bases). The source of this sequence is a human donor with breast cancer. The sample here was tumor tissue, taken after IRX-2 immunotherapy. The CDR3, as DNA: TGTGCCAGCCTCTCTGGGCGGGCCTCTTTTGATGAGCAGTTCTTC. Protein sequence: CASLSGRASFDEQFF.